The sequence of this TCR beta chain was determined in a study of HIV-infected patients and healthy controls. General study points: Healthy controls shared more CDR3 sequences between individuals than HIV-infected patients did.

Reverse transcription used 450 to 650 ng RNA and constant-region primers for alpha and beta. Separate chain-specific third strand synthesis with multiplexing indices produced the alpha and beta libraries. A single primer pair per chain amplified all rearrangements, with per-molecule barcodes. An approximately 23-cycle PCR with P5s and P7 primers followed a short adapter-adding first PCR. TCRdb re-called the 5' RACE reads through MiXCR, storing one row per CDR3 protein. The sample yields about 18,000 distinct CDR3 sequences, under 9.5% seen once. The CDR3 has 15 residues. Looked up from germline, CDR1 is MNHEY and CDR2 is SMNVEV (reference sequence). J lost 8 bases, V lost 2 bases, and 8 bases had no gene match. This clonotype was seen repeatedly, ten times or more. Its antigen is unidentified. Follow-up blood was drawn about 14 weeks, roughly three months, after antiretroviral therapy began. Whole blood was used without fractionation, so all unsorted peripheral T cells were included.

Sequencing used blood, obtained during antiretroviral therapy. This chain connects TRBV27 to TRBJ2-1, with 8 bases lining up with TRBD2. The receptor's source is an adult with HIV infection. CDR3 protein: CASSLRGETSDEQFF. In DNA form, the CDR3 reads TGTGCCAGCAGTTTACGGGGAGAGACTAGCGATGAGCAGTTCTTC.